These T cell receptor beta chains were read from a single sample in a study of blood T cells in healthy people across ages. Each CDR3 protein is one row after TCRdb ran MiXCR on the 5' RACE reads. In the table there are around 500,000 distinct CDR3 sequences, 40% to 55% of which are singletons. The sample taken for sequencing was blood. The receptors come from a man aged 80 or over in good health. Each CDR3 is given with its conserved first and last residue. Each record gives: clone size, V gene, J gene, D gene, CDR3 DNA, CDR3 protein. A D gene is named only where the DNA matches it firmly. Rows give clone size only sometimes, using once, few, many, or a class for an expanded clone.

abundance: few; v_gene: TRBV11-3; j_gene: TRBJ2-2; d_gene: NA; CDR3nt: TGTGCCAGCAGCCCGGCCGGACACCTGAACACCGGGGAGCTGTTTTTT; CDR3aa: CASSPAGHLNTGELFF
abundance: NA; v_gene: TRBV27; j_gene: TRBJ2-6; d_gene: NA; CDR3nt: TGTGCCAGCAGTCACCTAAGCTCTGGGGCCAACGTCCTGACTTTC; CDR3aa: CASSHLSSGANVLTF
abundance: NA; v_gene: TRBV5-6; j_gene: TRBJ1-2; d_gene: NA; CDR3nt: TGTGCCAGCAGCTTTTCTATCAGTTCTAACTATGGCTACACCTTC; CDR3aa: CASSFSISSNYGYTF
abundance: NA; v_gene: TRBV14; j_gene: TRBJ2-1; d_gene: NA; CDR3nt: TGTGCCAGCAGCCTTGGACCGGCCAGCTACAATGAGCAGTTCTTC; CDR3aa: CASSLGPASYNEQFF
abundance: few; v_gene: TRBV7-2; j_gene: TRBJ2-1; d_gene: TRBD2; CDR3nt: TGTGCCAGCAGCCAACGATCCGGGGGGGCCGGGAATGAGCAGTTCTTC; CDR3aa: CASSQRSGGAGNEQFF
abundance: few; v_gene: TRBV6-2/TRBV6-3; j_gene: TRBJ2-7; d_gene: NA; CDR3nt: TGTGCCAGCAGTTACGCGGGGAGCGGATTCTACGAGCAGTACTTC; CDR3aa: CASSYAGSGFYEQYF
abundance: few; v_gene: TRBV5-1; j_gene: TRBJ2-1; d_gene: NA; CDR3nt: TGCGCCAGCAATGAGTGGGGGAATGAGCAGTTCTTC; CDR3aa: CASNEWGNEQFF
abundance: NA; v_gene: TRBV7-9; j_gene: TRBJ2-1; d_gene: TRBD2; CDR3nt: TGTGCCAGAAGCTTAGGAGAGCGGGGCGAGCAGTTCTTC; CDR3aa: CARSLGERGEQFF
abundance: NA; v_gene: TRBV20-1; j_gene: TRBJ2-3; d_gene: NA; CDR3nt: TGCAGTGCTAGGGGGGACTCGGGAGTAACAGATACGCAGTATTTT; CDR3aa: CSARGDSGVTDTQYF
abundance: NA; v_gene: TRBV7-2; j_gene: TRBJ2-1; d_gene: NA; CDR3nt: TGTGCCAGCAGCCCACAGCCGCCCAGCTCCTACAATGGGCAGTTCTTC; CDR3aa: CASSPQPPSSYNGQFF
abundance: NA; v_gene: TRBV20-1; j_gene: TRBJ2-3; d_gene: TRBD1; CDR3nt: TGCAGTGTCGCCCGGACAGGGAGCACAGATACGCAGTATTTT; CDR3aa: CSVARTGSTDTQYF
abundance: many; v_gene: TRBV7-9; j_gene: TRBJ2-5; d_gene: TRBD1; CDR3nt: TGTGCCAGCAGCTTAGGTCGGACAGGGCTCCAAGAGACCCAGTACTTC; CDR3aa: CASSLGRTGLQETQYF
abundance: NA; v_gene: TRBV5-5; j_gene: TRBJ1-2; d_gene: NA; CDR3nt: TGTGCCAGCAACTATCCCGACAGGAACTATGGCTACACCTTC; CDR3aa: CASNYPDRNYGYTF
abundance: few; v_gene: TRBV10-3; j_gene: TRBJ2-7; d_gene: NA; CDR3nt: TGTGCCATCGGACAAGGGGCCAGCGAGCAGTACTTC; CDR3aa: CAIGQGASEQYF
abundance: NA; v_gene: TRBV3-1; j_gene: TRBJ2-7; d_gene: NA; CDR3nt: TGTGCCAGCAATTCGGACTCCACGCGTTCCCAGTACTTC; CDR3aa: CASNSDSTRSQYF
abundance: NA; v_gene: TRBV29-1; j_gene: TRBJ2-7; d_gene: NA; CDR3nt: TGCAGCGTAAAACAGGGTTGGTCGCCCTACGAGCAGTACTTC; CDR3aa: CSVKQGWSPYEQYF
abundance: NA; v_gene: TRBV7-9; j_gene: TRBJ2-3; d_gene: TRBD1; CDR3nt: TGTGCCAGCAGCTTAGGGACAGGGGGGGCGGATACGCAGTATTTT; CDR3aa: CASSLGTGGADTQYF
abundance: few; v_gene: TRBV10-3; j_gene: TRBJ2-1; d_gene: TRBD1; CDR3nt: TGTGCCATCGGGGGACAGGGCGACAATGAGCAGTTCTTC; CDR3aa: CAIGGQGDNEQFF
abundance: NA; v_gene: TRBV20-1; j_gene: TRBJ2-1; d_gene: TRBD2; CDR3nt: TGCAGTGCTAGAATCGGCGGGAGGGACTACAATGAGCAGTTCTTC; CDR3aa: CSARIGGRDYNEQFF
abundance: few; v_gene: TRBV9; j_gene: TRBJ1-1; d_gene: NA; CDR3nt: TGTGCCAGCAGCGCGCAAACAGGTCTGAACACTGAAGCTTTCTTT; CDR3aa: CASSAQTGLNTEAFF
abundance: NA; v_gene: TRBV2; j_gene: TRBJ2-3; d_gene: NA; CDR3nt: TGTGCCAGCAGGGTGGGCTCGGGATACACAGATACGCAGTATTTT; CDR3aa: CASRVGSGYTDTQYF